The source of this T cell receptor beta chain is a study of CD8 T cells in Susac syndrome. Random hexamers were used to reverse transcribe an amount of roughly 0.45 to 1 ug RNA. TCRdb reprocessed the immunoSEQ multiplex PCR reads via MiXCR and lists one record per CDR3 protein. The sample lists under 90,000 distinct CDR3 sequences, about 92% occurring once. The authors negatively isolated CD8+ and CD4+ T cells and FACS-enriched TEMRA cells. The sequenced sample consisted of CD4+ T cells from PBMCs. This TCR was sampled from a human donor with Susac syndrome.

The CDR3 is CSEVGAGKTQYF. CDR3 bases: TGCAGTGAAGTGGGGGCTGGGAAGACCCAGTACTTC. The rearrangement joins TRBV20-1 to TRBJ2-5, with a tentative D call TRBD1 (6 bases). Looked up from germline, CDR1 is DFQATT and CDR2 is SNEGSKA (reference sequence). V lost 7 bases, J lost 6 bases, and 15 bases lay in between. The CDR3 is 12 residues long.